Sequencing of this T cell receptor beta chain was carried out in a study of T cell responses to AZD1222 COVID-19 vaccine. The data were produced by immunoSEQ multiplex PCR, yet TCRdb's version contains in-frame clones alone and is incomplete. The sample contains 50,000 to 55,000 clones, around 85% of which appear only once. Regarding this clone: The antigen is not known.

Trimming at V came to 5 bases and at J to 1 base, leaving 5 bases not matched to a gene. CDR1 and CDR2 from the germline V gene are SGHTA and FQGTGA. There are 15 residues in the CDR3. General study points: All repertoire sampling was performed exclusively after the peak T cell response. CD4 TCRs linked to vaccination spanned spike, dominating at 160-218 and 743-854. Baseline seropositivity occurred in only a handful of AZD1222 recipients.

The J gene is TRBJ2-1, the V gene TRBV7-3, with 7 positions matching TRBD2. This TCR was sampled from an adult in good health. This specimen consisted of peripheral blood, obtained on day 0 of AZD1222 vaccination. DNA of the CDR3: TGTGCCAGCAGCCCTCTAGCGGCTTCCTACAATGAGCAGTTCTTC. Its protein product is CASSPLAASYNEQFF.